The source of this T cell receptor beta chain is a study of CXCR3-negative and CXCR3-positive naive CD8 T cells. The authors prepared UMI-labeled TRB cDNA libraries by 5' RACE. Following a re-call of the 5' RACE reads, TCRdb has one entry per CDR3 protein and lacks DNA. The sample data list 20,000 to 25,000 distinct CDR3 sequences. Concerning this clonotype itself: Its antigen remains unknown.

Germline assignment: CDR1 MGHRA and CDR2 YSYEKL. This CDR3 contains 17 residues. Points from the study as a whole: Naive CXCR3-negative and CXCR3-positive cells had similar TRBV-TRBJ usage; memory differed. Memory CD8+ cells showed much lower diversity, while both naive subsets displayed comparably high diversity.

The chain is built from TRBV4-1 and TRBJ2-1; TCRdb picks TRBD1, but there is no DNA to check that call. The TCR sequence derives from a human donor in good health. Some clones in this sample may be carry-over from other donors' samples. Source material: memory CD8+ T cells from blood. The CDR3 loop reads CASSQDFSGATYNEQFF.